What follows are 26 T cell receptor beta chains derived from one specimen sequenced in a study of T cell responses to AZD1222 COVID-19 vaccine. Generated by immunoSEQ multiplex PCR, the TCRdb table keeps only in-frame clones and is missing some. The sample contains 150,000 to 200,000 clones, roughly 91% of which appear only once. Sequenced material: peripheral blood, taken 28 days after the second AZD1222 dose. The receptors come from an adult who received the AZD1222 COVID-19 vaccine.

The chain combines TRBV14 with TRBJ1-4; D gene unclear. Germline V gene lookup returns CDR1 SGHDN and CDR2 FVKESK. V lost 2 bases and J 2 bases, leaving 9 bases between the germline ends. This CDR3 comprises 15 residues. The CDR3 loop reads CASSQRGSTNEKLFF. CDR3 DNA sequence: TGTGCCAGCAGCCAAAGAGGTTCCACTAATGAAAAACTGTTTTTT.

V usage is TRBV6-5 and J usage is TRBJ2-2; D unclear. Germline V gene sequence: CDR1 MNHEY, CDR2 SVGAGI. V was shortened by 8 bases and J by 5 bases, with 9 bases between the two germline ends. The CDR3 runs 12 residues. The CDR3 coding sequence is TGTGCCAGCGTCTTTCCGACCGGGGAGCTGTTTTTT. Its protein is CASVFPTGELFF.

The chain combines TRBV5-1 with TRBJ2-5; possibly TRBD2 for D (6 bases). Germline CDR1 SGHRS, CDR2 YFSETQ. This CDR3 contains 15 residues. Trimming left V 5 bases short and J 2 bases short, with 16 bases between. The DNA for the CDR3 is TGCGCCAGCAGGGTCGGAGGGCCTCTACAAGAGACCCAGTACTTC. Translated: CASRVGGPLQETQYF.

This rearrangement joins TRBV2 to TRBJ1-5; 10 nucleotides agree with TRBD1. In germline, CDR1 is SNHLY, CDR2 FYNNEI. The J segment lost 6 bases and the V segment lost 5 bases, leaving 4 bases of the junction unmatched. The CDR3 sequence is 14 residues long. CDR3 loop: CASSPRQGAQPQHF. The DNA of the CDR3 is TGTGCCAGCAGTCCTAGACAGGGGGCTCAGCCCCAGCATTTT.

This clone was recorded a few times. The chain links TRBV3-1 (or the pseudogene TRBV3-2) to TRBJ1-1; D possibly corresponds to TRBD1 (6 bases). Germline V gene lookup returns CDR1 LGHDT and CDR2 YNNKEL (reference sequence). V was cut by 5 bases and J by 10 bases, with 20 bases left in between. The CDR3 is made up of 14 amino acids. This chain's CDR3 is CASSVGTQRILAFF. The CDR3 DNA follows: TGTGCCAGCAGCGTCGGGACACAGAGGATTTTAGCTTTCTTT.

V and J are TRBV10-3 and TRBJ2-5; 11 positions match TRBD1. Germline CDR1 ENHRY, CDR2 SYGVKD. The junction had 2 bases not matched to a gene; V was cut back by 6 bases and J by 5 bases. The CDR3 runs 13 residues. DNA for the CDR3: TGTGCCATCAGGGGACAGGGGGGGGAGACCCAGTACTTC. This sequence encodes CAIRGQGGETQYF.

This clone was detected only once. The chain is built from TRBV2 and TRBJ2-1; 11 nucleotides match TRBD2. The V and J ends lost 4 bases and 5 bases, in that order; junction bases with no gene match: 4. The germline gives CDR1 SNHLY, CDR2 FYNNEI. This CDR3 region has 15 residues. The CDR3 reads CASSVLAGANNEQFF. The CDR3 nucleotides read TGTGCCAGCAGTGTACTAGCGGGGGCCAACAATGAGCAGTTCTTC.

This clone was seen a single time. V is TRBV19 and J is TRBJ2-1; maybe TRBD1 (5 bases). V was shortened by 3 bases and J by 8 bases, with 14 bases between the two germline ends. The germline CDR1 and CDR2 sequences are LNHDA and SQIVND (reference sequence). This CDR3 has 14 amino acids. CDR3 DNA sequence: TGTGCCAGTAGTATCGTAGGACAACTGGATGAGCAGTTCTTC. This gives the protein CASSIVGQLDEQFF.

The rearrangement links TRBV3-1 (or the pseudogene TRBV3-2) to TRBJ2-3; D remains unclear. The CDR3 has 13 residues. Germline lookup yields CDR1 LGHDT and CDR2 YNNKEL (reference sequence). Trimming cost V 0 bases and J 11 bases, with 12 bases left between them. In DNA form, the CDR3 reads TGTGCCAGCAGCCAAGACGACGGGTTGAGGCAGTATTTT. It specifies CASSQDDGLRQYF.

The chain joins TRBV29-1 to TRBJ1-1; tentatively, D is TRBD1 (6 bases). This CDR3 region has 13 residues. CDR1 is SQVTM, CDR2 ANQGSEA, per germline. Trimming took 4 bases from V and 0 from J, leaving 9 bases between them. CDR3 DNA sequence: TGCAGCGTTGGTGACAGGTTGAACACTGAAGCTTTCTTT. Its translation: CSVGDRLNTEAFF.

V and J are TRBV19 and TRBJ1-5, with 7 bases matching TRBD1. V lost 10 bases and J lost 3; bases outside the gene matches: 6. Germline loops: CDR1 LNHDA, CDR2 SQIVND (reference sequence). CDR3 size: 13 residues. CDR3 coding DNA: TGTGCCACCGGGGACAGAAACAATCAGCCCCAGCATTTT. Its translation is CATGDRNNQPQHF.

The chain is built from TRBV2 and TRBJ2-7, with a tentative D call TRBD1 (6 bases). Germline V gene lookup returns CDR1 SNHLY and CDR2 FYNNEI. Deletions cut 7 bases from V and 6 bases from J, with 16 bases between. This CDR3 contains 13 residues. The CDR3 coding sequence is TGTGCCAGCAAGAACAGGGAAAGGGTCGAGCAGTACTTC. Its translation: CASKNRERVEQYF.

The chain recombines TRBV20-1 with TRBJ2-1; no definite D call. Germline V lookup: CDR1 DFQATT, CDR2 SNEGSKA (reference sequence). V was pared by 2 bases and J by 15 bases, with 14 bases between. The CDR3 length is 11 residues. The CDR3 bases are TGCAGTGCTAGAAGGTCTGCGAGTAGGTTCTTC. Protein sequence: CSARRSASRFF.

This clone was detected only once. The chain uses TRBV7-3 and TRBJ1-3, with 9 bases fitting TRBD1. CDR3 size: 19 residues. V trimming: 3 bases; J trimming: 0 bases; junction bases outside the gene matches: 12. In germline, CDR1 is SGHTA, CDR2 FQGTGA. CDR3 sequence reads: CASSFASPTGGISGNTIYF. The CDR3 region has the DNA TGTGCCAGCAGCTTCGCCTCGCCGACAGGGGGGATCTCTGGAAACACCATATATTTT.

This clone was observed once. This chain links TRBV30 with TRBJ2-7; TRBD1 matches 10 bases. This CDR3 contains 12 residues. V dropped 8 bases and J dropped 7; count of bases not matched to a gene: 8. Germline CDR1 GTSNPN, CDR2 SVGIG (reference sequence). CDR3: CAGGGQGWEQYF. As DNA, the CDR3 is TGTGCCGGGGGGGGACAGGGGTGGGAGCAGTACTTC.

The chain uses TRBV18 and TRBJ2-5; D ambiguous. CDR3 size: 14 residues. V lost 0 bases and J 5 bases, leaving 10 bases between the germline ends. Germline CDR1 and CDR2: KGHSH and LQKENI. Written as DNA, the CDR3 is TGTGCCAGCTCACCACCGGCAGAGGTTGAGACCCAGTACTTC. It translates to CASSPPAEVETQYF.

This chain links TRBV10-3 with TRBJ1-5; 9 bases are shared with TRBD1. This CDR3 contains 15 residues. V lost 3 bases and J lost 7; bases outside the gene matches: 7. Germline values: CDR1 ENHRY, CDR2 SYGVKD. This CDR3 is CAISDSPGQGQPQHF. The CDR3 DNA is TGTGCCATCAGTGACTCTCCGGGACAGGGCCAGCCCCAGCATTTT.

V is TRBV3-1 (or the pseudogene TRBV3-2) and J is TRBJ2-7, with D uncertain. The V and J ends lost 3 bases and 2 bases respectively, with 11 bases between them. Germline V gene sequence: CDR1 LGHDT, CDR2 YNNKEL (reference sequence). The CDR3 is 14 residues long. CDR3 loop: CASSHAGPTYEQYF. In DNA, the CDR3 is TGTGCCAGCAGCCACGCCGGACCCACCTACGAGCAGTACTTC.

V is TRBV6-1 and J is TRBJ2-3; D possibly corresponds to TRBD2 (6 bases). The CDR3 length is 15 residues. The V end lost 2 bases, the J end lost 0 bases, and 9 bases lay between the germline ends. The V gene's germline CDR1 is MNHNS and CDR2 SASEGT. The CDR3 nucleotides are TGTGCCAGCAGTGAATTAGCGGCCAGCACAGATACGCAGTATTTT. It translates to CASSELAASTDTQYF.

The gene calls are TRBV6-5 and TRBJ2-1; 11 bases align to TRBD1. V gave up 8 bases and J gave up 8 bases; unmatched junction bases: 2. The germline V gene has CDR1 MNHEY and CDR2 SVGAGI. The CDR3 totals 12 residues. CDR3 in DNA: TGTGCCAGCGGACAGGGGGCTTATGAGCAGTTCTTC. This encodes CASGQGAYEQFF.

The chain carries TRBV11-1 and TRBJ1-4; D call uncertain. CDR3 size: 14 residues. CDR1 and CDR2 (germline): SGHAT, FQDESV (reference sequence). V lost 1 base, J lost 11 bases, and 14 bases lay in between. This CDR3 is CASSLDSADGKLFF. CDR3 nucleotides: TGTGCCAGCAGCTTAGATTCCGCGGATGGGAAACTGTTTTTT.

The chain employs TRBV4-2 and TRBJ2-4; TRBD1 matches at 10 bases. CDR1 and CDR2 (germline): LGHNA, YNFKEQ. This CDR3 contains 16 residues. With 3 bases clipped from V and 6 bases from J, the junction kept 8 bases outside the gene matches. CDR3 residues: CASSQAAGTGANIQYF. CDR3 coding DNA: TGTGCCAGCAGCCAGGCCGCCGGGACAGGGGCAAACATTCAGTACTTC.

The chain carries TRBV3-1 (or the pseudogene TRBV3-2) and TRBJ1-5; 8 nucleotides line up with TRBD1. This CDR3 has 18 residues. J gave up 3 bases and V 4 bases, and 14 bases lay outside the gene matches. CDR1 is LGHDT and CDR2 is YNNKEL in the germline V gene (reference sequence). CDR3 protein: CASSRDGTGSALNQPQHF. The CDR3, as DNA: TGTGCCAGCAGCCGCGACGGGACAGGCTCCGCTCTCAATCAGCCCCAGCATTTT.

The V gene is TRBV9, the J gene TRBJ2-2; 7 bases agree with TRBD2. This CDR3 spans 14 amino acids. V gave up 3 bases and J gave up 4 bases; unmatched junction bases: 3. CDR1 is SGDLS, CDR2 YYNGEE, per germline. The CDR3, as DNA: TGTGCCAGCAGCGCAACTAGCGCCACCGGGGAGCTGTTTTTT. As protein: CASSATSATGELFF.

The chain recombines TRBV15 with TRBJ1-6, with 8 bases that match TRBD1. CDR3 size: 15 residues. J was trimmed by 7 bases and V by 5 bases; bases with no gene match: 7. CDR1 is LNHNV, CDR2 YYDKDF, per germline (reference sequence). In DNA, the CDR3 is TGTGCCACCAGCCGAAGGACAGGGCAGAATTCACCCCTCCACTTT. Amino acids: CATSRRTGQNSPLHF.

The chain combines TRBV7-7 with TRBJ2-2; 10 bases fit TRBD1. Germline trimming cut 5 bases from V and 6 bases from J; bases unmatched to any gene: 6. Per germline, CDR1 SSHAT and CDR2 FNYEAQ (reference sequence). The CDR3 contains 15 residues. CDR3 bases: TGTGCCAGCAGCCTACTGACAGGGGGCCCCGGGGAGCTGTTTTTT. This codes for CASSLLTGGPGELFF. The whole variable domain, filled in from reference TRBV7-7 and TRBJ2-2, reads GAGVSQSPRYKVTKRGQDVTLRCDPISSHATLYWYQQALGQGPEFLTYFNYEAQPDKSGLPSDRFSAERPEGSISTLTIQRTEQRDSAMYRCASSLLTGGPGELFFGEGSRLTVL.